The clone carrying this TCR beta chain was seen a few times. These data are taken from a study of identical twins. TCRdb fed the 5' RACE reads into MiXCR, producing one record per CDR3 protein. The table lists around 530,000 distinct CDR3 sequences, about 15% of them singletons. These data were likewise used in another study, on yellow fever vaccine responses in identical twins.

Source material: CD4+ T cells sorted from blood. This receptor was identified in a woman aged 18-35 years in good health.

CDR3 in amino acids: CASRGLAGGGKTQYF. CDR3 coding DNA: TGTGCCAGCAGGGGACTAGCGGGAGGAGGGAAGACCCAGTACTTC. J is TRBJ2-5 and V is TRBV12-3 or TRBV12-4, with TRBD2 matching 15 bases. Unmatched junction bases numbered 5, after V lost 6 bases and J lost 6 bases. The CDR3 contains 15 residues.